This entry describes one TCR beta chain. V lost 1 base and J lost 2, with 14 bases in between. The germline CDR1 and CDR2 sequences are MGHRA and YSYEKL. The CDR3 loop spans 16 amino acids. The source of the sample is a study of blood T cell repertoires in COVID-19. The repertoire was sequenced with immunoSEQ multiplex PCR; TCRdb's copy has only in-frame clones and lacks some. The sample has about 220,000 clones; about 85% are singletons. The sequence was collected from a woman aged 55-70 years who had recovered from COVID-19. The sequencing input was peripheral blood. The rearrangement uses TRBV4-1 and TRBJ1-2; weak D call: TRBD1 (6 bases). In nucleotides, the CDR3 is TGCGCCAGCAGCCAAGGGATTGGGAGGGGGAACTATGGCTACACCTTC. It encodes CASSQGIGRGNYGYTF.